This T cell receptor (beta chain) was identified in a study of blood T cell repertoires in COVID-19. Authors' data handling: Estimates of nucleated cell counts were drawn from the amplification of reference gene primers. The assay was immunoSEQ multiplex PCR, and TCRdb's table has in-frame clones only and misses some. V and J calls and clone size come straight from that table; D and trimming were deduced from the DNA. The sample includes about 380,000 clones, 88% seen only once; the top ten take 0.9% to 1.5%. Grouping used clinical history reported by participants in a survey and questionnaire. CDR1 is LGHNA, CDR2 YSLEER, per germline. There are 16 residues in the CDR3. With V trimmed by 0 bases and J by 10 bases, 8 bases remained unmatched.

Sequencing input: PBMCs or T cells enriched from blood (not recorded which). The V gene is TRBV4-3, the J gene TRBJ2-1; 11 bases match TRBD2. The clonotype was recovered from a young woman who had recovered from COVID-19. The CDR3 is CASSQDRLAGRWEQFF. The CDR3 DNA follows: TGCGCCAGCAGCCAAGATAGACTAGCGGGGCGTTGGGAGCAGTTCTTC.